The clone carrying this T cell receptor (beta chain) was counted between two and nine times. As yet, its antigen is unknown. The junction does not match germline at one end; this may be a read error. Barcoded TCR alpha and TCR beta cDNA libraries with UMIs came from 5'RACE using constant-segment primers. TCRdb re-called the 5' RACE reads through MiXCR, storing one row per CDR3 protein. Among fewer than 300,000 distinct CDR3 sequences listed, 16% were seen once. The data were obtained in a study of T-cell memory formation after mild COVID-19. Study details: Among the donors, TCR clusters were largely specific to each donor. Overall study findings and caveats: The finding that pre-infection memory included some responding clones suggested that cross-reactive memory joined. Contracting CD8+ clones were enriched in EMRA, CD4+ mainly in CM and EM.

Germline-derived CDR1 and CDR2 are MNHEY and SVGAGI. The CDR3 has 12 residues. This sequence originates from a man aged 18-30 years who had mild COVID-19 (a few samples of this study predate the infection). Cell type and time point are not known. The chain is built from TRBV6-5 and TRBJ2-1, with D perhaps given as TRBD1 or TRBD2 (5 bases each). The sequenced sample consisted of PBMCs or a T cell subset sorted from them (not recorded which). CDR3 DNA sequence: TGTGCCAGCAGACCCGGGACGGCTAAGCTGGTCTTC. Its protein product is CASRPGTAKLVF.